This TCR beta chain was obtained from a study of preoperative IRX-2 immunotherapy in early breast cancer (dated by TCRdb to the late 2010s). The CDR3 numbers 14 residues from cysteine through phenylalanine. The DNA shown is the 42-base CDR3, in frame from base 1. Here V drops 7 bases and J drops 4 bases, and the junction holds 6 bases not matched to any gene. The germline V gene yields MNHGY for CDR1 and SAAAGT for CDR2. The sample's treatment or condition, from its label and the paper: preoperative locoregional IRX-2 cytokine immunotherapy. The samples were obtained from a phase Ib study that tested preoperative, locoregional IRX-2 cytokine immunotherapy designed to prime immune responses. The donors were early-stage breast cancer patients who were given IRX-2 prior to surgery. About this clone: Its specific antigen is unknown. The record has no base qualities; no much larger clone is one base away.

The protocol used for the library was the immunoSEQ multiplex PCR assay. Not all clones reach the TCRdb copy of this immuneACCESS table, which keeps in-frame sequences only. Checked studies attribute under half of the gap to unresolved V genes and leave the rest unexplained. The sample table records approximately 100,000 clones; roughly 88% of these occur just once. The ten largest clones add up to roughly 2% of the sample. Recombination linked TRBV6-8 to TRBJ2-5; 10 nucleotides in the junction match TRBD2. This TCR was sampled from a human donor with breast cancer. The sample was tumor tissue, taken after IRX-2 immunotherapy. The DNA is TGTGCCAGCACCCAGCGGGAGGGCCGAGAGACCCAGTACTTC. This is translated as CASTQREGRETQYF.